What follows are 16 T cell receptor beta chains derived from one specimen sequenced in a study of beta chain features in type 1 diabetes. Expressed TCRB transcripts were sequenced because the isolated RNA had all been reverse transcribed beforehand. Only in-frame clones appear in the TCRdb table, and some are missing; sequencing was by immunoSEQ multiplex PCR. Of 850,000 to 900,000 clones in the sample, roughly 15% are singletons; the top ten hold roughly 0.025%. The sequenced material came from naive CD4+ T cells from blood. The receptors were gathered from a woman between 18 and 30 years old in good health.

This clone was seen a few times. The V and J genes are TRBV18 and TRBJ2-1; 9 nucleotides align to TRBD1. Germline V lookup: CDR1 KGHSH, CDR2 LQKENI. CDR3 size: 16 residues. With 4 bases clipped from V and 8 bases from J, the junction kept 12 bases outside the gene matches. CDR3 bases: TGTGCCAGCTCACAACTGCCGGGACAGGGTTTAGATGAGCAGTTCTTC. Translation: CASSQLPGQGLDEQFF. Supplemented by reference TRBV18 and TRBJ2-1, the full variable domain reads NAGVMQNPRHLVRRRGQEARLRCSPMKGHSHVYWYRQLPEEGLKFMVYLQKENIIDESGMPKERFSAEFPKEGPSILRIQQVVRGDSAAYFCASSQLPGQGLDEQFFGPGTRLTVL.

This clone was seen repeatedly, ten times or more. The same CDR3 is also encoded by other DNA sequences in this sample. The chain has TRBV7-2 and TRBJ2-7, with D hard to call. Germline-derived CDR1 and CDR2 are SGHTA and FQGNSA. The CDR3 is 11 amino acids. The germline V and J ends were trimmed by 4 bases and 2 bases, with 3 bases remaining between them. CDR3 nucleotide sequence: TGTGCCAGCAGCTCGACCTACGAGCAGTACTTC. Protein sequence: CASSSTYEQYF.

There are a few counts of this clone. Here the CDR3 DNA reads TGTGCCAGTAAAACCATTGGACAGACTAACTATGGCTACACCTTC. Its protein product is CASKTIGQTNYGYTF. This chain connects TRBV19 to TRBJ1-2; perhaps TRBD1 as D (6 bases). Germline assignment: CDR1 LNHDA and CDR2 SQIVND (reference sequence). Trimming shortened V by 7 bases and J by 0 bases, and 15 bases separated the two germline ends. The CDR3 contains 15 residues.

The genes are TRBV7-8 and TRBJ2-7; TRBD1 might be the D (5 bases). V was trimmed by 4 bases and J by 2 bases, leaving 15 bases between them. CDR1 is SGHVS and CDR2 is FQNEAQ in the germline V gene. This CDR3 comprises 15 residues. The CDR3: CASSSEIVGPYEQYF. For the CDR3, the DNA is TGTGCCAGCAGCTCCGAAATTGTGGGGCCCTACGAGCAGTACTTC.

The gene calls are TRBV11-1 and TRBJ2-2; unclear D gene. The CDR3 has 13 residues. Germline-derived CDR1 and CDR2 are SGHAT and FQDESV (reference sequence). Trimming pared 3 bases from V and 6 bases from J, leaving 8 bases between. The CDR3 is CASSFDFAGELFF. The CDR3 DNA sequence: TGTGCCAGCAGCTTTGATTTCGCCGGGGAGCTGTTTTTT.

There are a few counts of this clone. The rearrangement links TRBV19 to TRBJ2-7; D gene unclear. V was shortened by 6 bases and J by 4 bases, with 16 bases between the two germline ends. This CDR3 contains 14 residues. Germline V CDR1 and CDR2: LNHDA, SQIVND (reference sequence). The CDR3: CASSNTGSGYEQYF. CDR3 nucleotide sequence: TGTGCCAGTAGCAATACGGGCAGTGGGTACGAGCAGTACTTC.

The DNA for the CDR3 is TGCGCCAGCAGTCGAGGAGGGGCCAGGGGGCGCGATAAGCCCCAGCATTTT. Translation gives CASSRGGARGRDKPQHF. The chain links TRBV4-1 to TRBJ1-5; TRBD1 agrees at 8 bases. From germline, CDR1 is MGHRA and CDR2 YSYEKL. V lost 6 bases and J lost 8; bases outside the gene matches: 18. The CDR3 has 17 residues.

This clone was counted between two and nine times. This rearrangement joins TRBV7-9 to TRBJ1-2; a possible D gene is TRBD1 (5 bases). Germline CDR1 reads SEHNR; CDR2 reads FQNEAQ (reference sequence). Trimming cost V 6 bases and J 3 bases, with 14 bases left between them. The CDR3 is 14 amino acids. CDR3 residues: CASSPLGTYYGYTF. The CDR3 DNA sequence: TGTGCCAGCAGTCCACTTGGGACCTACTATGGCTACACCTTC.

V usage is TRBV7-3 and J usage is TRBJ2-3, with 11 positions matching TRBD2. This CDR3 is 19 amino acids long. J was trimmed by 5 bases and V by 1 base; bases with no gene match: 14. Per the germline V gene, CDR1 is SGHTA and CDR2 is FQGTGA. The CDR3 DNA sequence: TGTGCCAGCAGCTTAATGGCCCTTACTAGCGGGAGCGCCAAAGATACGCAGTATTTT. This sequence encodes CASSLMALTSGSAKDTQYF.

The CDR3 sequence is CASSILSSPTNTEAFF. The CDR3, as DNA: TGTGCCAGCAGTATCCTATCCTCACCCACGAACACTGAAGCTTTCTTT. J is TRBJ1-1 and V is TRBV28; D not certain. V gave up 5 bases and J gave up 1 base, with 17 bases separating them. Germline loops: CDR1 MDHEN, CDR2 SYDVKM. This CDR3 contains 16 residues.

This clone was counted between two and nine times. The CDR3, as DNA: TGTGCCAGCAGCCCCACGGTGGGGTTGCGGGGCTACACCTTC. Translating gives CASSPTVGLRGYTF. The rearrangement links TRBV7-6 to TRBJ1-2; D gene ambiguous. This CDR3 has 14 amino acids. V was shortened by 5 bases and J by 8 bases, with 18 bases between the two germline ends. CDR1 is SGHVS and CDR2 is FNYEAQ in the germline V gene.

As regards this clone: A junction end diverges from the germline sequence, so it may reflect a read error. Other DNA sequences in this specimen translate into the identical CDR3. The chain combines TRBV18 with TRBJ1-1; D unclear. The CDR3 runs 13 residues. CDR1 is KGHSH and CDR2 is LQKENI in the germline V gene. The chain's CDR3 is CASSPHQNTEAFF. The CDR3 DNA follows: TGTGCCAGCTCCCCGCATCAGAACACTGAAGCCTTCTTT.

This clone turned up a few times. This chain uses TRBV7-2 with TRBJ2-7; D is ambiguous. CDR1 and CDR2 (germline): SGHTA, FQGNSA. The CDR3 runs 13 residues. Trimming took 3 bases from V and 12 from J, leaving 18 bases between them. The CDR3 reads CASSLVAAKAMYF. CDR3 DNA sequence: TGTGCCAGCAGCTTGGTCGCCGCCAAGGCGATGTACTTC.

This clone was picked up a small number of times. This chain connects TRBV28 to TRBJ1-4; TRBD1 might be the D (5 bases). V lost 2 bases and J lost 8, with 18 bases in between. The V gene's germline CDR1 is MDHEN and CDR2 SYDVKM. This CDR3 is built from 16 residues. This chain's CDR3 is CASSLRRGVRGEKLFF. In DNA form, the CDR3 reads TGTGCCAGCAGTTTAAGACGAGGGGTCCGGGGGGAAAAACTGTTTTTT.

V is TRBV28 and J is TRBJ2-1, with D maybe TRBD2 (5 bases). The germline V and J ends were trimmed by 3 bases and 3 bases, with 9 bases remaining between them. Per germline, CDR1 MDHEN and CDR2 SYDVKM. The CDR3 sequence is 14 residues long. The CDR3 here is CASSFLARYNEQFF. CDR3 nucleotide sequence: TGTGCCAGCAGTTTTCTAGCCCGCTACAATGAGCAGTTCTTC.

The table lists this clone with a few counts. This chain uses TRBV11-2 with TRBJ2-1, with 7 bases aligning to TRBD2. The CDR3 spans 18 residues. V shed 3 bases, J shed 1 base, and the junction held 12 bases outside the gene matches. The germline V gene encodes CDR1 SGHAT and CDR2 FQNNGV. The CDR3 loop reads CASSFPSGELKSYNEQFF. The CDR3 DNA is TGTGCCAGCAGCTTTCCCAGCGGGGAACTCAAATCCTACAATGAGCAGTTCTTC.